The 18 T cell receptor beta chains listed next were all sequenced from one sample in a study of pediatric ulcerative colitis. Only in-frame clones appear in the TCRdb table, and some are missing; sequencing was by immunoSEQ multiplex PCR. Of around 68,000 clones in the sample, 77% were seen once. Sequenced material: blood. Receptors originate from a boy aged 5-17 years with moderate ulcerative colitis.

V is TRBV14 and J is TRBJ2-3, with unresolved D. CDR1 and CDR2 (germline): SGHDN, FVKESK. This CDR3 comprises 12 residues. V shed 4 bases and J shed 4 bases, with 6 bases lying between them. The chain's CDR3 is CASSPGADTQYF. CDR3 sequence (DNA): TGTGCCAGCAGCCCTGGGGCAGATACGCAGTATTTT.

The chain has TRBV19 and TRBJ2-6; 7 bases are shared with TRBD1. In germline, CDR1 is LNHDA, CDR2 SQIVND (reference sequence). V lost 9 bases to trimming and J lost 0 bases; unmatched junction nucleotides: 8. The CDR3 length is 16 residues. CDR3 residues: CASRQGSTSGANVLTF. CDR3 bases: TGTGCCAGCCGACAGGGCAGCACCTCTGGGGCCAACGTCCTGACTTTC.

On this clone itself: Other nucleotide sequences from this sample produce the same CDR3. The chain is built from TRBV7-2 and TRBJ2-7, with D possibly being TRBD2 (6 bases). The ends were cut back, 5 bases at V and 0 bases at J, with 11 bases in the middle. This CDR3 has 14 amino acids. CDR1 and CDR2 (germline): SGHTA, FQGNSA. The DNA for the CDR3 is TGTGCCAGCAGCCCGGGACTGGCCTCCTACGAGCAGTACTTC. This encodes CASSPGLASYEQYF.

The chain links TRBV5-1 to TRBJ2-5, with D unresolved. V lost 0 bases, J lost 4 bases, and 16 bases lay in between. The CDR3 has 16 residues. Per the germline V gene, CDR1 is SGHRS and CDR2 is YFSETQ. In nucleotides, the CDR3 is TGCGCCAGCAGCTTGGCCTTACCAAACTTGGCAGAGACCCAGTACTTC. Protein sequence: CASSLALPNLAETQYF.

This sequence joins TRBV6-5 and TRBJ2-5; D is perhaps TRBD1 (6 bases). CDR1 and CDR2 from the germline V gene are MNHEY and SVGAGI. The CDR3 totals 15 residues. Trimming took 5 bases from V and 2 from J, leaving 15 bases between them. CDR3 sequence: CASSPPGDIQETQYF. The CDR3 nucleotides read TGTGCCAGCAGTCCCCCTGGGGACATACAAGAGACCCAGTACTTC.

The CDR3 reads CASSFYPFANTGELFF. DNA for the CDR3: TGTGCCAGCAGTTTTTACCCCTTCGCGAACACCGGGGAGCTGTTTTTT. The rearrangement joins TRBV27 to TRBJ2-2; D gene unclear. V was shortened by 3 bases and J by 0 bases, with 11 bases between the two germline ends. The CDR3 covers 16 residues. CDR1 is MNHEY, CDR2 SMNVEV, per germline (reference sequence).

This clone has a handful of counts. This sample also contains other DNA sequences that code for the same CDR3. V gene TRBV6-6 combines with J gene TRBJ1-1; D call uncertain. Germline CDR1 MNHNY, CDR2 SVGAGI (reference sequence). V lost 2 bases, J lost 1 base, and 5 bases lay in between. There are 13 residues in the CDR3. The CDR3 spells CASSYTENTEAFF. CDR3 DNA: TGTGCCAGCAGTTACACAGAGAACACTGAAGCTTTCTTT.

The chain employs TRBV5-1 and TRBJ2-1; tentative D call: TRBD2 (6 bases). CDR1 is SGHRS and CDR2 is YFSETQ in the germline V gene. The CDR3 is made up of 15 amino acids. V dropped 0 bases and J dropped 6 bases, with 13 bases sitting between them. The CDR3 loop reads CASSLEEGRTNEQFF. The CDR3 bases are TGCGCCAGCAGCTTGGAGGAGGGAAGGACCAATGAGCAGTTCTTC.

The V call is TRBV30, the J call TRBJ1-2, with TRBD1 as a possible D gene (5 bases). Germline values: CDR1 GTSNPN, CDR2 SVGIG (reference sequence). The CDR3 runs 11 residues. V gave up 8 bases and J gave up 8 bases, with 15 bases separating them. This CDR3 is CARPGGDGYTF. The DNA for the CDR3 is TGTGCCCGGCCGGGGGGGGACGGCTACACCTTC. Supplemented by reference TRBV30 and TRBJ1-2, the full variable domain reads SQTIHQWPATLVQPVGSPLSLECTVEGTSNPNLYWYRQAAGRGLQLLFYSVGIGQISSEVPQNLSASRPQDRQFILSSKKLLLSDSGFYLCARPGGDGYTFGSGTRLTVV.

The chain is built from TRBV15 and TRBJ1-5; D perhaps matches TRBD1 (5 bases). Per the germline V gene, CDR1 is LNHNV and CDR2 is YYDKDF (reference sequence). V dropped 5 bases and J dropped 7 bases, with 15 bases sitting between them. The CDR3 is made up of 14 amino acids. The CDR3 bases are TGTGCCACCAGCCGAGCAGGGAGGAAACAGCCCCAGCATTTT. Protein: CATSRAGRKQPQHF.

CDR3 residues: CASSLQAGTEAFF. CDR3 sequence (DNA): TGTGCCAGCAGTCTACAAGCGGGTACTGAAGCTTTCTTT. The chain is built from TRBV5-6 and TRBJ1-1; D call uncertain. Trimming pared 5 bases from V and 5 bases from J, leaving 13 bases between. The CDR3 sequence is 13 residues long. Germline values: CDR1 SGHDT, CDR2 YYEEEE.

The J gene is TRBJ2-1, the V gene TRBV7-9; 14 nucleotides agree with TRBD2. The ends lost 5 bases at V and 7 bases at J; junction bases unmatched: 4. The CDR3 loop spans 15 amino acids. The germline V gene has CDR1 SEHNR and CDR2 FQNEAQ (reference sequence). Here the CDR3 reads CASSPGTSGSNEQFF. CDR3 DNA sequence: TGTGCCAGCAGCCCAGGGACTAGCGGGAGTAATGAGCAGTTCTTC.

V gene TRBV7-9 combines with J gene TRBJ2-7; D might be TRBD1 or TRBD2, each matching 5 bases. The length of the CDR3 is 12 residues. Trimming took 5 bases from V and 4 from J, leaving 9 bases between them. Germline CDR1 SEHNR, CDR2 FQNEAQ (reference sequence). In DNA form, the CDR3 reads TGTGCCAGCAGCAGAGAGGGGTACGAGCAGTACTTC. As protein: CASSREGYEQYF.

The chain combines TRBV29-1 with TRBJ1-1; D not resolved. V gave up 4 bases and J gave up 1 base, with 7 bases separating them. The CDR3 has 12 residues. Germline V CDR1 and CDR2: SQVTM, ANQGSEA. CDR3: CSVGMGNTEAFF. The CDR3 DNA sequence: TGCAGCGTTGGTATGGGGAACACTGAAGCTTTCTTT. Filled out from reference TRBV29-1 and TRBJ1-1, the complete variable domain reads SAVISQKPSRDICQRGTSLTIQCQVDSQVTMMFWYRQQPGQSLTLIATANQGSEATYESGFVIDKFPISRPNLTFSTLTVSNMSPEDSSIYLCSVGMGNTEAFFGQGTRLTVV.

V gene TRBV6-5 combines with J gene TRBJ2-1; D unclear. The CDR3 contains 15 residues. V lost 6 bases and J lost 5, with 17 bases in between. From germline, CDR1 is MNHEY and CDR2 SVGAGI. CDR3 loop: CASSWLPRENNEQFF. CDR3 in DNA: TGTGCCAGCAGCTGGCTCCCCAGAGAAAACAATGAGCAGTTCTTC.

This clone was recorded only once. This sequence joins TRBV5-4 and TRBJ2-1, with a tentative D call TRBD1 (6 bases). V was pared by 4 bases and J by 9 bases, with 20 bases between. This CDR3 is 15 amino acids long. CDR1 and CDR2 (germline): SGHNT, YYREEE (reference sequence). CDR3 nucleotide sequence: TGTGCCAGCAGCCCCGGGACATCCCTTGGGCGTGAGCAGTTCTTC. Translating gives CASSPGTSLGREQFF.

This chain connects TRBV7-2 to TRBJ1-1; D gene unclear. V gave up 1 base and J gave up 4 bases, with 16 bases separating them. The CDR3 runs 16 residues. Germline CDR1 and CDR2: SGHTA and FQGNSA. CDR3 sequence (DNA): TGTGCCAGCAGCTTAGGTGGGCAGACATGGTTCACTGAAGCTTTCTTT. This sequence encodes CASSLGGQTWFTEAFF.

This clone was recorded once. The chain uses TRBV5-6 and TRBJ1-1; TRBD1 matches 8 bases. The V gene's germline CDR1 is SGHDT and CDR2 YYEEEE. V gave up 2 bases and J gave up 3 bases; unmatched junction bases: 6. The CDR3 loop spans 15 amino acids. The CDR3 reads CASSLLTGADTEAFF. CDR3 DNA sequence: TGTGCCAGCAGCTTATTGACAGGGGCGGACACTGAAGCTTTCTTT.